The 5 T cell receptor beta chains presented below share a single source sample, sequenced in a study of spatial heterogeneity in lung cancer. This sample's time point: blood at routine non-recurrence follow-up after resection. No cells were sorted before sequencing. The whole RNA sequenced was extracted from tumor, nontumor lung or frozen PBMC. TCRdb redid the calling of the 5' RACE reads with MiXCR, one entry per CDR3 protein. The sample yields fewer than 30,000 distinct CDR3 sequences, roughly 6% seen once. The starting material was PBMCs, obtained at follow-up. The receptor set was obtained from a male donor with early-stage non-small cell lung cancer.

At least ten counts were recorded for this clonotype. This chain joins TRBV12-3 or TRBV12-4 and TRBJ1-5, with D maybe TRBD1 (6 bases). The CDR3 is made up of 14 amino acids. V lost 6 bases, J lost 5 bases, and 14 bases lay in between. In DNA, the CDR3 is TGTGCCAGCAGCCAGGGGTTGGTTCATCAGCCCCAGCATTTT. Translation: CASSQGLVHQPQHF.

This clonotype came up many times. V usage is TRBV6-2 or TRBV6-3 and J usage is TRBJ1-1, with 8 bases aligning to TRBD1. Germline CDR1 reads MNHEY; CDR2 reads SVGEGT. V lost 6 bases, J lost 5 bases, and 11 bases stayed unmatched. The CDR3 has 15 residues. The CDR3 nucleotides are TGTGCCAGCAGGACCCATAGAACAGGGGGGACTGAAGCTTTCTTT. Translating gives CASRTHRTGGTEAFF.

In its sample, this clonotype was seen many times. V and J are TRBV23-1 and TRBJ2-7; tentatively, D is TRBD1 (6 bases). TRBV23-1 belongs to the ORF category, with a function that is uncertain. CDR3 length equals 17 residues. The germline V and J ends were trimmed by 10 bases and 1 base, with 26 bases remaining between them. The CDR3 sequence is CATSGGAGDRVSYEQYV. The CDR3 nucleotides are TGCGCCACCTCTGGGGGCGCAGGCGATAGGGTATCCTACGAGCAGTACGTC.

This clonotype was observed many times. The J gene is TRBJ1-2, the V gene TRBV18; no definite D call. CDR3 size: 15 residues. CDR1 is KGHSH, CDR2 LQKENI, per germline. V lost 3 bases and J lost 4, with 15 bases in between. The CDR3 protein is CASSPSVTDTYGYTF. CDR3 bases: TGTGCCAGCTCACCGTCTGTTACAGACACCTATGGCTACACCTTC.

This clonotype has at least ten counts. The chain recombines TRBV6-5 with TRBJ2-2; D tentatively reads TRBD1 or TRBD2 (6 bases each). Germline CDR1 is MNHEY and CDR2 is SVGAGI. This CDR3 has 16 residues. Trimming stripped 7 bases from V and 3 bases from J, with 18 bases between. CDR3 coding DNA: TGTGCCAGCACTAAAGGGGGGCGCGGGGACACCGGGGAGCTGTTTTTT. It is translated as CASTKGGRGDTGELFF.